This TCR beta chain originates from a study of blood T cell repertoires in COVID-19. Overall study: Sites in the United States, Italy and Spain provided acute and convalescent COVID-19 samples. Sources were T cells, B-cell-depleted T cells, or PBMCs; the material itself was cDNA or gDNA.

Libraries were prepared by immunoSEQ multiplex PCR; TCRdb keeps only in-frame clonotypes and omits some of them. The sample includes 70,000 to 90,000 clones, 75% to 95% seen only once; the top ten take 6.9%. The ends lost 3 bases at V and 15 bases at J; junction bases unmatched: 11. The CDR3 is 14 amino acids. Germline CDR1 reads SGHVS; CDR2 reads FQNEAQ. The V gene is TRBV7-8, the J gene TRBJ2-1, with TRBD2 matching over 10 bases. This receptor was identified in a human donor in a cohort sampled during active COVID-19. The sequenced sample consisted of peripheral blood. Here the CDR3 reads CASSFSRAGGLLFF. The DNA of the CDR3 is TGTGCCAGCAGCTTCAGTCGAGCGGGGGGGCTACTGTTCTTC.